The present T cell receptor beta chain was sequenced within a study of OX40 agonist ivuxolimab in advanced cancers. Repertoires were generated with immunoSEQ multiplex PCR, while TCRdb's copy carries only in-frame clones and drops some. Seen here are around 150,000 clones, 90% observed once, and the top ten hold roughly 1.1%. Germline lookup yields CDR1 SGHTA and CDR2 FQGNSA. The CDR3 loop spans 16 amino acids. V lost 2 bases and J lost 2, with 15 bases in between. Sample: CD4+ or CD8+ T cells sorted from blood, taken in a trial of the OX40 agonist ivuxolimab. J is TRBJ1-1 and V is TRBV7-2; a weak D match, TRBD1 (6 bases). This sequence originates from an adult with an advanced solid tumor such as melanoma, head and neck, liver or kidney cancer. This CDR3 reads CASSLSRTGGNTEAFF. Here the CDR3 DNA reads TGTGCCAGCAGCTTATCCCGGACGGGGGGCAACACTGAAGCTTTCTTT.